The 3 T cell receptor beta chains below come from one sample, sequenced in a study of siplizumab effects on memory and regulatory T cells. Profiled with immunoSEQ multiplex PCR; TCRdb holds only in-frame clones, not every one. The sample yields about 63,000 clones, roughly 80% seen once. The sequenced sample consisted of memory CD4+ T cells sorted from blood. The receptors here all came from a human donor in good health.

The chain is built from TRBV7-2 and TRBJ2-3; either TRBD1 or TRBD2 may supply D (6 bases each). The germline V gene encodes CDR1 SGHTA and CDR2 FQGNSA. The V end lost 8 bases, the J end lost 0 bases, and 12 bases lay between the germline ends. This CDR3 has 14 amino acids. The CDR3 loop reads CASSRGASTDTQYF. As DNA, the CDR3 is TGTGCCAGCTCGAGGGGGGCTAGCACAGATACGCAGTATTTT.

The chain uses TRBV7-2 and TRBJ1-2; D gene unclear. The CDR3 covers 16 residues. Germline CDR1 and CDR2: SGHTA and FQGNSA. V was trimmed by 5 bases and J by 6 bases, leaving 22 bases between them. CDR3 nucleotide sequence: TGTGCCAGCAGCCAAGGAATATCTTCTGGGGTAAATGGCTACACCTTC. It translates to CASSQGISSGVNGYTF.

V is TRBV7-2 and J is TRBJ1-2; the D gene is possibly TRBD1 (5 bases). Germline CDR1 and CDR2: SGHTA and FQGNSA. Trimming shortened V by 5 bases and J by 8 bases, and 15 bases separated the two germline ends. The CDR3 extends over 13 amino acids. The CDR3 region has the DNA TGTGCCAGCAGCCCGGGGCCGGGTCACGGCTACACCTTC. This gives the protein CASSPGPGHGYTF.